This T cell receptor beta chain was documented in a study of cytomegalovirus exposure and HLA in healthy donors. Findings and limits, study-wide: Using a false discovery rate of 0.05, a later analysis showed that approximately 17,000 TCR beta sequences were associated with HLA alleles.

In its sample, this clone was seen once. Its antigen is not identified. V was clipped by 3 bases and J by 4 bases; unmatched bases: 3. The germline V gene encodes CDR1 LNHDA and CDR2 SQIVND (reference sequence). The CDR3 consists of 15 residues. Healthy bone marrow donors made up the donors. Use of 60 Vbeta and 13 Jbeta primers characterized the PCR. Measured with immunoSEQ multiplex PCR; TCRdb has only the in-frame clones, and not every one. The data contain roughly 230,000 clones, around 90% of them singletons. This rearrangement joins TRBV19 to TRBJ2-3, with 11 bases fitting TRBD2. The specimen sequenced was PBMCs. This sequence was found in a girl aged 2-10 years in good health and CMV-seronegative. The CDR3 reads CASSISGGGADTQYF. CDR3 bases: TGTGCCAGTAGTATTAGCGGGGGGGGCGCAGATACGCAGTATTTT.